This T cell receptor beta chain was observed in a study of response to subunit inactivated influenza vaccine. Study-wide results and caveats: Authors suggested few new T cells are recruited by each seasonal influenza vaccination.

TCRdb reprocessed the RT-PCR reads with MiXCR, giving one entry per CDR3 protein. This table has about 500,000 distinct CDR3 sequences, approximately 15% appearing once. Turning to this clonotype: The antigen is undetermined.

The CDR3 length is 19 residues. Trimming removed 0 bases at V and 0 bases at J, with 18 bases between. Germline loops: CDR1 MNHEY, CDR2 SVGEGT. The TCR originated in a man between 50 and 69 years old who received an inactivated influenza vaccine. Sequencing was performed on CD4+ T cells sorted from PBMCs, taken around 25 months after vaccination. The chain has TRBV6-2 or TRBV6-3 and TRBJ1-3, with unresolved D. The CDR3 bases are TGTGCCAGCAGTTACTCTCCGGTGGCAGACTTCAGCTCTGGAAACACCATATATTTT. Its translation: CASSYSPVADFSSGNTIYF.